The T cell receptor beta chain under discussion was sequenced for a study of blood T cells in healthy people across ages. Whole-study results and caveats: Diversity was higher, and naive CD4+ cells more numerous, in long-lived donors than in aged donors. Estimates of diversity drawn from one million T cells were considered underestimates. In the absence of known donor CMV status, changes in expanded clonotypes were possibly confounded.

Combining a sample-barcoded 5' primer with a J-beta primer mix, a second PCR ran for roughly 7 to 12 cycles. MiXCR, applied by TCRdb to the 5' RACE reads, yields one record per CDR3 protein. The sample has about 650,000 distinct CDR3 sequences, more than 45% seen once; the top ten hold 13%. Drawn from each donor were 7.5 to 10 milliliters of peripheral blood. In the case of this clonotype: Antigen unknown. A read error may be the cause here, since a much bigger clone is one base away.

Trimming took off 1 base at V and 3 bases at J, with 10 bases between the two ends. This CDR3 comprises 14 residues. Germline V gene sequence: CDR1 DFQATT, CDR2 SNEGSKA (reference sequence). The clonotype originates from a woman of 80 years or more in good health. This rearrangement joins TRBV20-1 to TRBJ2-1; TRBD1 might be the D (6 bases). Material: blood. Written as DNA, the CDR3 is TGCAGTGCTAGAGTAGGCAGGGGCTACAATGAGCAGTTCTTC. It specifies CSARVGRGYNEQFF.